The clone carrying this TCR beta chain was observed at least ten times. What it recognizes is unknown. Germline V CDR1 and CDR2: SNHLY, FYNNEI. The V gene end was trimmed by 1 base and the J gene end by 0 bases; junction bases not matched to a gene: 2. The CDR3 contains 15 residues. This entry belongs to a study of T cell responses to AZD1222 COVID-19 vaccine. Study observations and caveats: Dominant at 160-218 and 743-854, vaccine-associated CD4 TCRs also spanned spike.

Sequencing used immunoSEQ multiplex PCR; TCRdb keeps in-frame clones, though not all of them. This table holds 110,000 or so clones, approximately 89% found once. The specimen was peripheral blood, collected 28 days after the second AZD1222 dose. The clonotype originates from an adult who received the AZD1222 COVID-19 vaccine. V and J are TRBV2 and TRBJ1-1; 7 nucleotides line up with TRBD1. CDR3 DNA: TGTGCCAGCAGTGAAGAGGGACAGTTGAACACTGAAGCTTTCTTT. It translates to CASSEEGQLNTEAFF. Combining the CDR3 with reference TRBV2 and TRBJ1-1 gives the whole variable domain EPEVTQTPSHQVTQMGQEVILRCVPISNHLYFYWYRQILGQKVEFLVSFYNNEISEKSEIFDDQFSVERPDGSNFTLKIRSTKLEDSAMYFCASSEEGQLNTEAFFGQGTRLTVV.